One and the same sample provided the 7 T cell receptor beta chains below, sequenced in a study of fetal regulatory T cell absence and autoimmunity. Sequenced by immunoSEQ multiplex PCR; TCRdb stores in-frame clones only, minus some. The sample includes some 50,000 clones, 70% to 85% of them seen just once. Material for sequencing was cord blood. The receptor source for this set is a newborn boy with IPEX syndrome.

The V gene is TRBV4-1, the J gene TRBJ2-1; D is unresolved. Trimming cost V 3 bases and J 0 bases, with 30 bases left between them. The CDR3 totals 22 residues. From germline, CDR1 is MGHRA and CDR2 YSYEKL. The chain's CDR3 is CASSHTPDRSVGRLGSYNEQFF. The CDR3 DNA follows: TGCGCCAGCAGCCACACCCCGGACCGGTCCGTCGGTCGGTTGGGCTCCTACAATGAGCAGTTCTTC.

The chain joins TRBV6-5 to TRBJ2-7; TRBD1 is a possible D gene (7 bases). The V end lost 0 bases, the J end lost 1 base, and 13 bases lay between the germline ends. Germline V gene sequence: CDR1 MNHEY, CDR2 SVGAGI. The CDR3 contains 16 residues. The CDR3 region is CASSYSSAGGSYEQYF. The CDR3 DNA reads TGTGCCAGCAGTTACTCGTCGGCAGGGGGGTCCTACGAGCAGTACTTC.

V usage is TRBV7-8 and J usage is TRBJ2-7; 11 positions match TRBD2. Germline V gene sequence: CDR1 SGHVS, CDR2 FQNEAQ. This CDR3 has 14 residues. The V and J ends lost 2 bases and 4 bases, in that order; junction bases with no gene match: 1. The CDR3 coding sequence is TGTGCCAGCAGCTTACTAGCGGGGGGTTACGAGCAGTACTTC. It encodes CASSLLAGGYEQYF.

The gene calls are TRBV4-2 and TRBJ2-3; no definite D call. Germline CDR1 reads LGHNA; CDR2 reads YNFKEQ. There are 16 residues in the CDR3. V gave up 1 base and J gave up 2 bases, with 13 bases separating them. The CDR3 bases are TGTGCCAGCAGCCAAGTGAGTTGGTACTCCACAGATACGCAGTATTTT. Translating it yields CASSQVSWYSTDTQYF.

V and J are TRBV19 and TRBJ2-5; possibly TRBD1 for D (6 bases). The germline CDR1 and CDR2 sequences are LNHDA and SQIVND (reference sequence). V lost 5 bases and J 0 bases, leaving 7 bases between the germline ends. The CDR3 consists of 13 residues. CDR3 region: CASSDRYQETQYF. In nucleotides, the CDR3 is TGTGCCAGTAGTGACAGGTACCAAGAGACCCAGTACTTC. Together with reference TRBV19 and TRBJ2-5, the CDR3 gives the full variable domain: DGGITQSPKYLFRKEGQNVTLSCEQNLNHDAMYWYRQDPGQGLRLIYYSQIVNDFQKGDIAEGYSVSREKKESFPLTVTSAQKNPTAFYLCASSDRYQETQYFGPGTRLLVL.

The CDR3 reads CATSRGAGTGAGELFF. DNA for the CDR3: TGTGCCACCAGCAGAGGGGCGGGGACAGGGGCCGGGGAGCTGTTTTTT. This chain links TRBV15 with TRBJ2-2; 10 nucleotides align to TRBD1. Germline assignment: CDR1 LNHNV and CDR2 YYDKDF (reference sequence). The CDR3 loop spans 16 amino acids. Trimming removed 1 base from V and 6 bases from J; junction bases left unmatched: 5.

This rearrangement joins TRBV14 to TRBJ1-1; D is ambiguous. Deletions cut 0 bases from V and 5 bases from J, with 10 bases between. Germline V gene lookup returns CDR1 SGHDN and CDR2 FVKESK. The CDR3 is 14 residues long. This CDR3 reads CASSQDRFWTEAFF. The CDR3 DNA reads as TGTGCCAGCAGCCAAGACAGGTTCTGGACTGAAGCTTTCTTT.